Each of the 32 T cell receptor beta chains below was sequenced from the same sample in a study of blood T cell repertoires in COVID-19. Sequencing was performed with immunoSEQ multiplex PCR; in TCRdb, only in-frame clones are kept and a portion is missing. Of 200,000 to 250,000 clones listed, approximately 81% are singletons. The specimen sequenced was peripheral blood. The receptor source for this set is an elderly woman with active or convalescent COVID-19.

The CDR3 protein is CASSLIAGNTEAFF. The CDR3, as DNA: TGTGCCAGCAGCTTAATTGCAGGGAACACTGAAGCTTTCTTT. The rearrangement uses TRBV7-2 and TRBJ1-1; D unresolved. The length of the CDR3 is 14 residues. CDR1 and CDR2 (germline): SGHTA, FQGNSA. The V and J ends lost 2 bases and 1 base respectively, with 8 bases between them.

This clone was counted a single time. The rearrangement uses TRBV6-5 and TRBJ1-1; weak D call: TRBD1 (6 bases). The CDR3 is 14 amino acids. V shed 5 bases and J shed 8 bases, with 18 bases lying between them. The V gene's germline CDR1 is MNHEY and CDR2 SVGAGI. Written as DNA, the CDR3 is TGTGCCAGCAGTACCCACCAGACCGGGACAGAAGCTTTCTTT. Its translation: CASSTHQTGTEAFF.

The V and J genes are TRBV28 and TRBJ1-1; D not resolved. The V gene lost 5 bases and the J gene lost 3 bases, with 7 bases spanning the gap. Germline lookup yields CDR1 MDHEN and CDR2 SYDVKM. The CDR3 covers 12 residues. The DNA for the CDR3 is TGTGCCAGCAGTCTTAAATACACTGAAGCTTTCTTT. As protein: CASSLKYTEAFF.

The V and J genes are TRBV18 and TRBJ2-2, with a possible D match to TRBD2 (6 bases). V gave up 3 bases and J gave up 7 bases, with 12 bases separating them. The CDR3 totals 14 residues. Per germline, CDR1 KGHSH and CDR2 LQKENI. This chain's CDR3 is CASSPRGPDGELFF. The CDR3 region has the DNA TGTGCCAGCTCACCGCGGGGTCCGGACGGGGAGCTGTTTTTT.

This chain connects TRBV29-1 to TRBJ2-7; D gene ambiguous. V was clipped by 4 bases and J by 3 bases, with 10 bases between them. CDR1 and CDR2 from the germline V gene are SQVTM and ANQGSEA. The CDR3 runs to 12 residues. CDR3 loop: CSVAGSHYEQYF. The CDR3 coding sequence is TGCAGCGTTGCTGGCAGTCACTACGAGCAGTACTTC.

The chain has TRBV7-2 and TRBJ2-7; 9 nucleotides match TRBD1. Germline lookup yields CDR1 SGHTA and CDR2 FQGNSA. The trim removed 8 bases at V and 7 bases at J, leaving 15 bases unmatched. The CDR3 runs 15 residues. The DNA for the CDR3 is TGTGCCAGCGCAACCCGACCGGGACAGGGAGGGGAGCAGTACTTC. As protein: CASATRPGQGGEQYF.

The chain recombines TRBV28 with TRBJ1-2, with TRBD1 as a possible D gene (5 bases). Trimming cost V 7 bases and J 4 bases, with 13 bases left between them. Germline V lookup: CDR1 MDHEN, CDR2 SYDVKM. This CDR3 region has 13 residues. The CDR3 region is CASTTRRVYGYTF. CDR3 DNA sequence: TGTGCCAGCACCACCCGCAGGGTCTATGGCTACACCTTC.

This clone was detected only once. This chain links TRBV7-9 with TRBJ1-2, with D possibly being TRBD1 (5 bases). The CDR3 spans 13 residues. With 5 bases removed from V and 6 bases from J, the gap between germline ends came to 13 bases. In germline, CDR1 is SEHNR, CDR2 FQNEAQ (reference sequence). Here the CDR3 reads CASSPGGGHGYTF. The CDR3 DNA follows: TGTGCCAGCAGCCCTGGGGGGGGTCATGGCTACACCTTC.

V is TRBV5-4 and J is TRBJ2-4; 9 bases match TRBD1. Germline V gene sequence: CDR1 SGHNT, CDR2 YYREEE (reference sequence). The CDR3 has 18 residues. V lost 0 bases and J lost 2; bases outside the gene matches: 9. CDR3 sequence: CASSLAIGTGKTKNIQYF. The CDR3 DNA reads TGTGCCAGCAGCTTGGCAATAGGGACAGGGAAAACCAAAAACATTCAGTACTTC.

The rearrangement uses TRBV28 and TRBJ1-5; D ambiguous. V was shortened by 10 bases and J by 5 bases, with 12 bases between the two germline ends. The length of the CDR3 is 12 residues. CDR1 MDHEN and CDR2 SYDVKM come from the germline V gene. This chain's CDR3 is CATDEVDQPQHF. The CDR3 DNA follows: TGTGCCACCGACGAGGTAGATCAGCCCCAGCATTTT.

The DNA of the CDR3 is TGTGCCATCAGTGAACCCTCGCCCGGGAGGGCCGACAATGAGCAGTTCTTC. Amino acids: CAISEPSPGRADNEQFF. This chain links TRBV10-3 with TRBJ2-1, with 8 bases fitting TRBD2. The V gene's germline CDR1 is ENHRY and CDR2 SYGVKD. CDR3 length equals 17 residues. V shed 3 bases, J shed 5 bases, and the junction held 12 bases outside the gene matches.

This clone has only one observation. The gene calls are TRBV6-2 or TRBV6-3 and TRBJ2-1; no clear D. The CDR3 sequence is 12 residues long. The V end was cut by 3 bases, the J end by 7 bases, with 7 bases between. Germline lookup yields CDR1 MNHEY and CDR2 SVGEGT. This CDR3 reads CASSYSVNEQFF. CDR3 nucleotide sequence: TGTGCCAGCAGTTATAGTGTTAATGAGCAGTTCTTC.

J is TRBJ1-6 and V is TRBV5-6, with TRBD1 as a possible D gene (6 bases). The germline gives CDR1 SGHDT, CDR2 YYEEEE. CDR3 length: 14 residues. Trimming removed 0 bases from V and 6 bases from J, with 7 bases in between. Here the CDR3 DNA reads TGTGCCAGCAGCTTGGGCAGGGGTAATTCACCCCTCCACTTT. It codes for CASSLGRGNSPLHF.

The chain carries TRBV9 and TRBJ1-5, with TRBD1 matching over 7 bases. Germline CDR1 and CDR2: SGDLS and YYNGEE. The CDR3 is 14 amino acids. With V trimmed by 4 bases and J by 8 bases, 9 bases remained unmatched. The CDR3 region is CASSPGTAAKPQHF. The CDR3 DNA is TGTGCCAGCAGCCCTGGGACAGCGGCGAAGCCCCAGCATTTT.

This chain uses TRBV7-3 with TRBJ2-2; weak D call: TRBD1 (5 bases). CDR1 is SGHTA, CDR2 FQGTGA, per germline. The CDR3 is 14 amino acids. V lost 7 bases and J lost 4, with 13 bases in between. CDR3 sequence: CASTKGDGTGELFF. CDR3 DNA: TGTGCCAGCACCAAAGGGGATGGCACCGGGGAGCTGTTTTTT.

The chain carries TRBV28 and TRBJ1-1; the match to TRBD1 covers 8 bases. CDR1 is MDHEN and CDR2 is SYDVKM in the germline V gene. The CDR3 covers 16 residues. V shed 3 bases, J shed 8 bases, and the junction held 14 bases outside the gene matches. The CDR3 DNA is TGTGCCAGCAGTTTCGGACAGGGCTTTCCCCAGATCGAAGCTTTCTTT. As protein: CASSFGQGFPQIEAFF.

The chain has TRBV20-1 and TRBJ2-1; D gene uncertain. Between the trimmed V and J ends, which lost 3 bases and 10 bases, there was a span of 10 bases. The length of the CDR3 is 11 residues. CDR1 and CDR2 from the germline V gene are DFQATT and SNEGSKA (reference sequence). CDR3 bases: TGCAGTGCTAGTATCTTGTCCGAGCAGTTCTTC. This translates into CSASILSEQFF.

The rearrangement uses TRBV11-1 and TRBJ1-2; unclear D gene. Germline V gene sequence: CDR1 SGHAT, CDR2 FQDESV (reference sequence). The CDR3 spans 15 residues. V gave up 3 bases and J gave up 0 bases, with 11 bases separating them. The CDR3: CASSFGGEANYGYTF. In nucleotides, the CDR3 is TGTGCCAGCAGCTTCGGAGGAGAAGCTAACTATGGCTACACCTTC.

The V gene is TRBV16, the J gene TRBJ2-2; D unclear. Per germline, CDR1 KGHSY and CDR2 FQNENV. The V gene lost 0 bases and the J gene lost 7 bases, with 12 bases spanning the gap. There are 15 residues in the CDR3. DNA for the CDR3: TGTGCCAGCAGCCAATCGCGGAAGATTCTCGGGGAGCTGTTTTTT. Translation: CASSQSRKILGELFF.

This clone was recorded a few times. The chain carries TRBV30 and TRBJ2-7; 12 bases map to TRBD1. The CDR3 extends over 13 amino acids. Germline values: CDR1 GTSNPN, CDR2 SVGIG (reference sequence). After removal of 1 base from V and 7 bases from J, the junction contained 2 bases not matched to a gene. CDR3 nucleotide sequence: TGTGCCTGGAGTGGGGACAGGGGGCTTGAGCAGTACTTC. The encoded protein is CAWSGDRGLEQYF.

As for this clone: Other nucleotide sequences from this sample produce the same CDR3. The chain combines TRBV5-1 with TRBJ2-7; 13 positions match TRBD2. The CDR3 spans 15 residues. In germline, CDR1 is SGHRS, CDR2 YFSETQ. With V trimmed by 4 bases and J by 2 bases, 3 bases remained unmatched. The DNA of the CDR3 is TGCGCCAGCAGCACAACTAGCGGGGGGGCCTACGAGCAGTACTTC. It translates to CASSTTSGGAYEQYF.

This clone was seen only a few times. The chain uses TRBV2 and TRBJ1-5, with 9 positions matching TRBD1. Germline V lookup: CDR1 SNHLY, CDR2 FYNNEI. The CDR3 runs 15 residues. J gave up 2 bases and V 7 bases, and 6 bases lay outside the gene matches. This chain's CDR3 is CASTGDRVGNQPQHF. The CDR3 coding sequence is TGTGCCAGCACCGGGGACAGGGTAGGCAATCAGCCCCAGCATTTT.

V and J are TRBV13 and TRBJ1-3; 8 bases are shared with TRBD1. V shed 5 bases, J shed 8 bases, and the junction held 5 bases outside the gene matches. The germline CDR1 and CDR2 sequences are PRHDT and FYEKMQ (reference sequence). The CDR3 extends over 13 amino acids. DNA for the CDR3: TGTGCCAGCAGCCGGACAGGGACCCACACCATATATTTT. The encoded protein is CASSRTGTHTIYF. The full variable domain, with the rest looked up from reference TRBV13 and TRBJ1-3, is AAGVIQSPRHLIKEKRETATLKCYPIPRHDTVYWYQQGPGQDPQFLISFYEKMQSDKGSIPDRFSAQQFSDYHSELNMSSLELGDSALYFCASSRTGTHTIYFGEGSWLTVV.

The V and J genes are TRBV6-5 and TRBJ2-1, with D maybe TRBD1 (6 bases). Germline values: CDR1 MNHEY, CDR2 SVGAGI. V shed 5 bases and J shed 4 bases, with 9 bases lying between them. The length of the CDR3 is 13 residues. The CDR3 protein is CASSTTGYNEQFF. The DNA for the CDR3 is TGTGCCAGCAGTACTACAGGGTACAATGAGCAGTTCTTC.

The genes are TRBV5-1 and TRBJ2-3, with D possibly being TRBD1 (5 bases). Looked up from germline, CDR1 is SGHRS and CDR2 is YFSETQ. CDR3 length: 13 amino acids. Trimming shortened V by 4 bases and J by 3 bases, and 9 bases separated the two germline ends. The CDR3 is CASSPRVTDTQYF. CDR3 DNA: TGCGCCAGCAGCCCCAGGGTTACAGATACGCAGTATTTT.

This chain links TRBV7-2 with TRBJ2-7; 7 bases fit TRBD1. J was trimmed by 0 bases and V by 5 bases; bases with no gene match: 7. The CDR3 is 15 residues long. Germline loops: CDR1 SGHTA, CDR2 FQGNSA. The CDR3 DNA sequence: TGTGCCAGCAGCCTGGACAGGTCTGTCTCCTACGAGCAGTACTTC. Translation: CASSLDRSVSYEQYF.

This rearrangement joins TRBV11-3 to TRBJ1-5, with D maybe TRBD1 (5 bases). The CDR3 runs 14 residues. Germline CDR1 and CDR2: SGHNT and YENEEA. Between the trimmed V and J ends, which lost 5 bases and 4 bases, there was a span of 12 bases. The CDR3 protein is CASSQGLTNQPQHF. For the CDR3, the DNA is TGTGCCAGCAGCCAGGGACTTACAAATCAGCCCCAGCATTTT.

The chain recombines TRBV6-5 with TRBJ2-3; 14 bases align to TRBD2. The CDR3 is made up of 15 amino acids. The ends lost 11 bases at V and 5 bases at J; junction bases unmatched: 9. Germline values: CDR1 MNHEY, CDR2 SVGAGI. The CDR3 coding sequence is TGTGCCGCCCTCGGACTAGCGGGGGGCGGAGATACGCAGTATTTT. The encoded protein is CAALGLAGGGDTQYF.

V is TRBV5-1 and J is TRBJ2-5; 7 bases fit TRBD2. J was trimmed by 4 bases and V by 5 bases; bases with no gene match: 8. Per germline, CDR1 SGHRS and CDR2 YFSETQ. The length of the CDR3 is 14 residues. The CDR3 reads CASRVAGVGETQYF. In nucleotides, the CDR3 is TGCGCCAGCAGGGTGGCGGGAGTTGGAGAGACCCAGTACTTC.

The CDR3 DNA follows: TGTGCCAGCAGTGAAAAGGTCGGACAGGGCAACAATGAGCAGTTCTTC. Its protein product is CASSEKVGQGNNEQFF. The chain links TRBV6-1 to TRBJ2-1; 8 nucleotides match TRBD1. Germline loops: CDR1 MNHNS, CDR2 SASEGT. The CDR3 totals 16 residues. The junction had 8 bases not matched to a gene; V was cut back by 2 bases and J by 5 bases.

The V gene is TRBV7-2, the J gene TRBJ2-7; TRBD2 matches 11 bases. In germline, CDR1 is SGHTA, CDR2 FQGNSA. The CDR3 runs to 18 residues. V shed 2 bases and J 3 bases; nucleotides not matched to a gene: 12. The CDR3 DNA reads TGTGCCAGCAGCTTAATCACGTCTAGCGGGAGGATCCACTACGAGCAGTACTTC. Amino acids: CASSLITSSGRIHYEQYF.

The chain recombines TRBV5-6 with TRBJ1-2, with 7 bases identical to TRBD1. Germline CDR1 and CDR2: SGHDT and YYEEEE. V was pared by 4 bases and J by 6 bases, with 9 bases of the junction left unmatched. This CDR3 has 14 residues. The CDR3 is CASSPDRPLDGYTF. DNA for the CDR3: TGTGCCAGCAGCCCGGACAGGCCTCTAGATGGCTACACCTTC.